The 14 T cell receptor beta chains listed next were all sequenced from one sample in a study of T cell changes during pregnancy in multiple sclerosis. Assay: immunoSEQ multiplex PCR; the TCRdb copy retains only in-frame clones and omits some. The data hold roughly 69,000 clones, with about nine tenths observed a single time. Sequenced here: peripheral blood, sampled in the third trimester of pregnancy. These receptors were collected from a female donor with multiple sclerosis, enrolled in a pregnancy study.

The sample holds one count of this clone. J is TRBJ2-2 and V is TRBV5-5, with a tentative D call TRBD2 (5 bases). The CDR3 runs 18 residues. Looked up from germline, CDR1 is SGHKS and CDR2 is YYEKEE (reference sequence). V lost 4 bases, J lost 3 bases, and 22 bases lay in between. CDR3 protein: CASSPLRIGDRDTGELFF. The CDR3 region has the DNA TGTGCCAGCAGCCCGTTGCGCATCGGGGATCGTGACACCGGGGAGCTGTTTTTT.

The rearrangement links TRBV5-5 to TRBJ1-1, with D maybe TRBD1 (5 bases). Trimming left V 1 base short and J 6 bases short, with 16 bases between. CDR3 length: 15 residues. Germline CDR1 and CDR2: SGHKS and YYEKEE (reference sequence). DNA for the CDR3: TGTGCCAGCAGCTTGCCTAGCTCCTGGGGGGCTGAAGCTTTCTTT. Amino acid sequence: CASSLPSSWGAEAFF.

The chain joins TRBV7-9 to TRBJ1-2; 7 nucleotides agree with TRBD1. CDR1 SEHNR and CDR2 FQNEAQ come from the germline V gene (reference sequence). V was clipped by 6 bases and J by 7 bases; unmatched bases: 8. The CDR3 consists of 13 residues. CDR3 loop: CASSLTTGFGYTF. DNA for the CDR3: TGTGCCAGCAGTTTGACGACAGGGTTTGGCTACACCTTC. Using reference TRBV7-9 and TRBJ1-2 for the parts outside the CDR3, the full variable domain is DTGVSQNPRHKITKRGQNVTFRCDPISEHNRLYWYRQTLGQGPEFLTYFQNEAQLEKSRLLSDRFSAERPKGSFSTLEIQRTEQGDSAMYLCASSLTTGFGYTFGSGTRLTVV.

The chain combines TRBV19 with TRBJ1-5; 7 bases fit TRBD1. V gave up 5 bases and J gave up 5 bases; unmatched junction bases: 6. The CDR3 has 14 residues. Looked up from germline, CDR1 is LNHDA and CDR2 is SQIVND (reference sequence). In DNA form, the CDR3 reads TGTGCCAGTAGTCGCTGGGACAGCGATCAGCCCCAGCATTTT. It specifies CASSRWDSDQPQHF.

The V call is TRBV7-2, the J call TRBJ1-1, with 10 bases fitting TRBD1. This CDR3 region has 15 residues. Per germline, CDR1 SGHTA and CDR2 FQGNSA. The ends lost 3 bases at V and 8 bases at J; junction bases unmatched: 9. The CDR3 DNA follows: TGTGCCAGCAGCTTCATTCCGACAGGGGGCTCCGAAGCTTTCTTT. It specifies CASSFIPTGGSEAFF.

The chain is built from TRBV13 and TRBJ1-4; D remains unclear. Germline assignment: CDR1 PRHDT and CDR2 FYEKMQ (reference sequence). The CDR3 consists of 14 residues. V lost 5 bases and J 3 bases, leaving 10 bases between the germline ends. CDR3 in DNA: TGTGCCAGCAGCCTAGCGGGGTCTAATGAAAAACTGTTTTTT. Protein: CASSLAGSNEKLFF.

This sequence joins TRBV7-3 and TRBJ2-5, with 7 positions matching TRBD1. V lost 5 bases to trimming and J lost 5 bases; unmatched junction nucleotides: 8. This CDR3 comprises 14 residues. Germline V CDR1 and CDR2: SGHTA, FQGTGA. The CDR3 protein is CASSQTGDLETQYF. CDR3 bases: TGTGCCAGCAGCCAAACAGGGGATTTGGAGACCCAGTACTTC.

As DNA, the CDR3 is TGTGCCAGCAGCTTGGGAAATATAGATCTTGGGCAGTACTTC. Its protein is CASSLGNIDLGQYF. The gene calls are TRBV5-5 and TRBJ2-7; D is unclear. V lost 0 bases, J lost 9 bases, and 16 bases lay in between. CDR3 length equals 14 residues. Germline V lookup: CDR1 SGHKS, CDR2 YYEKEE (reference sequence).

The J gene is TRBJ2-2, the V gene TRBV18; 11 positions agree with TRBD1. V lost 4 bases, J lost 7 bases, and 5 bases stayed unmatched. The CDR3 loop spans 15 amino acids. CDR1 is KGHSH, CDR2 LQKENI, per germline. For the CDR3, the DNA is TGTGCCAGCTCACGGACAGGGGGCTATGACGGGGAGCTGTTTTTT. This encodes CASSRTGGYDGELFF.

This clone showed up just once. The chain is built from TRBV11-2 and TRBJ1-2; TRBD1 matches at 9 bases. The CDR3 length is 18 residues. J lost 9 bases, V lost 4 bases, and 21 bases had no gene match. Germline CDR1 is SGHAT and CDR2 is FQNNGV. The CDR3 DNA follows: TGTGCCAGCAGCTGTACCCGGGACAGGGTTCTTCGGTGGCGGTGCTACACCTTC. This translates into CASSCTRDRVLRWRCYTF.

J is TRBJ2-2 and V is TRBV6-5; D unclear. CDR3 length equals 14 residues. The ends were cut back, 0 bases at V and 6 bases at J, with 8 bases in the middle. The germline V gene has CDR1 MNHEY and CDR2 SVGAGI. The CDR3 coding sequence is TGTGCCAGCAGTTACTCTGGGCTCGCCGGGGAGCTGTTTTTT. Protein sequence: CASSYSGLAGELFF.

The chain uses TRBV11-2 and TRBJ1-6, with a possible D match to TRBD1 (5 bases). Trimming stripped 2 bases from V and 16 bases from J, with 18 bases between. Germline CDR1 and CDR2: SGHAT and FQNNGV. The CDR3 loop spans 14 amino acids. CDR3 in DNA: TGTGCCAGCAGCTTATTCGGAATCGGGGGGATACTCCACTTT. Translating it yields CASSLFGIGGILHF.

The chain combines TRBV5-1 with TRBJ2-1; 16 nucleotides agree with TRBD2. Per the germline V gene, CDR1 is SGHRS and CDR2 is YFSETQ. The J segment lost 4 bases and the V segment lost 4 bases, leaving 8 bases of the junction unmatched. There are 18 residues in the CDR3. The CDR3 protein is CASSGGTSGGAGYNEQFF. CDR3 DNA: TGCGCCAGCAGCGGAGGGACTAGCGGGGGGGCGGGGTACAATGAGCAGTTCTTC.

This chain links TRBV11-3 with TRBJ2-7, with 8 bases identical to TRBD2. The CDR3 consists of 14 residues. V shed 2 bases, J shed 5 bases, and the junction held 5 bases outside the gene matches. Germline CDR1 and CDR2: SGHNT and YENEEA. This CDR3 reads CASSLFGGDDEQYF. The CDR3 DNA follows: TGTGCCAGCAGCTTATTCGGGGGGGATGACGAGCAGTACTTC.